The 16 T cell receptor beta chains below all came from one sample that was sequenced in a study of blood T cell repertoires in COVID-19 (TCRdb year 2020). The library relied on the immunoSEQ multiplex PCR assay. This immuneACCESS table, as held by TCRdb, lists in-frame sequences with V and J called but not all clones. Of the missing ones, under half trace to an unresolved V gene in checked studies; the others have no known cause. The sample records fewer than 200,000 clones, 60% to 80% of which are singletons. The ten largest clones add up to 26% of the sample. The sample consisted of peripheral blood. These receptors all come from a woman aged 70-85 years with acute or convalescent COVID-19.

Points on this clone: The junction and the germline gene differ at one end; a read error may be behind it. The chain employs TRBV5-1 and TRBJ2-5; TRBD2 matches at 9 bases. The germline CDR1 and CDR2 sequences are SGHRS and YFSETQ. There are 14 residues in the CDR3. The CDR3 protein is CASSPPLAGEAQYF. The CDR3 bases are TGCGCCAGCAGCCCCCCTTTAGCGGGAGAGGCCCAGTACTTC.

This clone was recorded once. The J gene is TRBJ2-3, the V gene TRBV7-3; a weak D match, TRBD2 (6 bases). CDR1 SGHTA and CDR2 FQGTGA come from the germline V gene. The germline V and J ends were trimmed by 6 bases and 0 bases, with 16 bases remaining between them. The CDR3 loop spans 16 amino acids. The chain's CDR3 is CASSEFPAGSTDTQYF. The CDR3 DNA reads TGTGCCAGCAGTGAATTTCCAGCGGGTAGCACAGATACGCAGTATTTT.

This sequence joins TRBV7-8 and TRBJ2-1; TRBD2 matches 14 bases. The V segment lost 5 bases and the J segment 3 bases; nucleotides outside the gene matches: 15. CDR3 length: 20 amino acids. Germline V gives CDR1 SGHVS, CDR2 FQNEAQ. In DNA form, the CDR3 reads TGTGCCAGCAGCCTACGCGGGACTAGCGGGAGAAGTTCGCTCTACAATGAGCAGTTCTTC. Its translation is CASSLRGTSGRSSLYNEQFF.

The chain links TRBV27 to TRBJ2-5, with D perhaps TRBD2 (6 bases). This CDR3 has 15 residues. V shed 6 bases and J shed 1 base, with 15 bases lying between them. Germline V gene sequence: CDR1 MNHEY, CDR2 SMNVEV (reference sequence). CDR3: CASREGSFGQETQYF. The CDR3 DNA follows: TGTGCCAGCAGGGAGGGTTCATTCGGCCAAGAGACCCAGTACTTC.

This chain links TRBV7-9 with TRBJ2-7; 8 bases line up with TRBD1. This CDR3 has 14 amino acids. The germline gives CDR1 SEHNR, CDR2 FQNEAQ (reference sequence). Trimming took 1 base from V and 6 from J; bases not matched to a gene: 5. The CDR3 DNA sequence: TGTGCCAGCAGCTTAGTACAGGGGGTGGGCGAGCAGTACTTC. Amino acids: CASSLVQGVGEQYF.

The chain recombines TRBV15 with TRBJ2-1; D gene unclear. V dropped 0 bases and J dropped 7 bases, with 16 bases sitting between them. Germline lookup yields CDR1 LNHNV and CDR2 YYDKDF (reference sequence). This CDR3 is built from 16 residues. This chain's CDR3 is CATSRDVDQVANEQFF. The DNA for the CDR3 is TGTGCCACCAGCAGAGATGTAGACCAGGTTGCGAATGAGCAGTTCTTC.

The J gene is TRBJ1-1, the V gene TRBV3-1 (or the pseudogene TRBV3-2); 8 nucleotides line up with TRBD1. The CDR3 is 15 residues long. Losses at the gene ends were 4 bases for V and 6 bases for J; bases not matched to a gene: 10. From germline, CDR1 is LGHDT and CDR2 YNNKEL (reference sequence). The CDR3 DNA follows: TGTGCCAGCAGCCGGACTGGACAGGGAGTTCCTGAAGCTTTCTTT. It encodes CASSRTGQGVPEAFF.

The V and J genes are TRBV6-2 or TRBV6-3 and TRBJ1-5; TRBD1 agrees at 8 bases. The CDR3 is 15 residues long. Per the germline V gene, CDR1 is MNHEY and CDR2 is SVGEGT. Trimming took 2 bases from V and 2 from J; bases not matched to a gene: 2. The CDR3 sequence is CASSYPTGGNQPQHF. CDR3 nucleotide sequence: TGTGCCAGCAGTTACCCGACAGGGGGCAATCAGCCCCAGCATTTT.

This clone was seen just once. This chain joins TRBV5-1 and TRBJ1-1, with D tentatively TRBD1 (5 bases). V lost 7 bases, J lost 0 bases, and 16 bases lay in between. Germline V gives CDR1 SGHRS, CDR2 YFSETQ. The CDR3 consists of 15 residues. The CDR3 DNA follows: TGCGCCAGCCGGGAGGGTTCGGGGGTGAACACTGAAGCTTTCTTT. It codes for CASREGSGVNTEAFF.

This chain uses TRBV24-1 with TRBJ1-4; maybe TRBD1 (5 bases). The germline CDR1 and CDR2 sequences are KGHDR and SFDVKD. Trimming removed 4 bases at V and 7 bases at J, with 15 bases between. CDR3 size: 15 residues. DNA for the CDR3: TGTGCCACCAGTGACCCCGGGACTGCGGGTGAAAAACTGTTTTTT. This encodes CATSDPGTAGEKLFF.

A few counts support this clone. The rearrangement joins TRBV7-9 to TRBJ1-6; D may be TRBD1 (5 bases). Trimming cost V 2 bases and J 7 bases, with 12 bases left between them. Germline V lookup: CDR1 SEHNR, CDR2 FQNEAQ (reference sequence). The CDR3 consists of 15 residues. This chain's CDR3 is CASSLQARTNSPLHF. CDR3 bases: TGTGCCAGCAGCTTACAGGCCCGGACAAATTCACCCCTCCACTTT.

The chain is built from TRBV30 and TRBJ1-6; D gene unclear. The CDR3 has 15 residues. Trimming took off 1 base at V and 7 bases at J, with 14 bases between the two ends. Per the germline V gene, CDR1 is GTSNPN and CDR2 is SVGIG (reference sequence). CDR3 coding DNA: TGTGCCTGGAGTGCAAGGAACACGGGAAATTCACCCCTCCACTTT. It specifies CAWSARNTGNSPLHF.

This rearrangement joins TRBV7-8 to TRBJ1-2; TRBD1 might be the D (6 bases). Per germline, CDR1 SGHVS and CDR2 FQNEAQ. Trimming removed 6 bases from V and 4 bases from J, with 24 bases in between. This CDR3 has 17 residues. The CDR3 nucleotides read TGTGCCAGCAGTCCCCCCGGGGGGGCCACCCGAGGCTATGGCTACACCTTC. It codes for CASSPPGGATRGYGYTF.

The J gene is TRBJ2-2, the V gene TRBV24-1, with 11 nucleotides matching TRBD1. The CDR3 is 15 amino acids. Germline values: CDR1 KGHDR, CDR2 SFDVKD. The ends lost 5 bases at V and 5 bases at J; junction bases unmatched: 3. In DNA, the CDR3 is TGTGCCACCAGTGTGGGACAGGGGGATACCGGGGAGCTGTTTTTT. It specifies CATSVGQGDTGELFF.

There are a few counts of this clone. The rearrangement joins TRBV29-1 to TRBJ2-1; a weak D match, TRBD1 (6 bases). Germline V gene data show CDR1 as SQVTM and CDR2 as ANQGSEA. The ends were cut back, 0 bases at V and 7 bases at J, with 10 bases in the middle. The CDR3 covers 13 residues. The DNA for the CDR3 is TGCAGCGTTGAAGATGGGGGCAGGAATGAGCAGTTCTTC. It is translated as CSVEDGGRNEQFF.

The chain employs TRBV7-2 and TRBJ1-5; weak D call: TRBD1 (5 bases). The V end lost 6 bases, the J end lost 3 bases, and 15 bases lay between the germline ends. Germline CDR1 reads SGHTA; CDR2 reads FQGNSA. The CDR3 totals 15 residues. CDR3 region: CASSSRGGANQPQHF. Here the CDR3 DNA reads TGTGCCAGCAGTTCTAGGGGCGGGGCCAATCAGCCCCAGCATTTT.